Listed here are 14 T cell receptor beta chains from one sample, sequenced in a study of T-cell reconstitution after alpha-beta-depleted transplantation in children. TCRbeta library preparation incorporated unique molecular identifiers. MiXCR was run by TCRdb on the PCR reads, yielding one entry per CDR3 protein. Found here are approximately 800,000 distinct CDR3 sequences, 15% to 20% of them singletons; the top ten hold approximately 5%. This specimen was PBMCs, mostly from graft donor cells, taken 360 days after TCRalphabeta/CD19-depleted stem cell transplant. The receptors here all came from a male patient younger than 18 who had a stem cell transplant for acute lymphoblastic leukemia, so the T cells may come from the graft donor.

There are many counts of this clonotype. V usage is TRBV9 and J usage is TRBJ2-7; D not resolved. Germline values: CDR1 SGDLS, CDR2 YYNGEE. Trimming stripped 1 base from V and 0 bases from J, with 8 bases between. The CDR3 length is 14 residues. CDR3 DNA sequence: TGTGCCAGCAGCGTAAGGGCGAGCTCCTACGAGCAGTACTTC. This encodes CASSVRASSYEQYF.

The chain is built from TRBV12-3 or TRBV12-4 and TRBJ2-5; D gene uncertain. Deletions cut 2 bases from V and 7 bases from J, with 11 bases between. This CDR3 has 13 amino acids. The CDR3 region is CASSLFDIGTQYF. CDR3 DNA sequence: TGTGCCAGCAGTTTATTCGATATTGGGACCCAGTACTTC.

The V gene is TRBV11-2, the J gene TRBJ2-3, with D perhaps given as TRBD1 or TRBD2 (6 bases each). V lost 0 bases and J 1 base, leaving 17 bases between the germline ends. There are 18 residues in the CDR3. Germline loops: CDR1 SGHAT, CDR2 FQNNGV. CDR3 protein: CASSLDLPDGGGTDTQYF. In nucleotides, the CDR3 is TGTGCCAGCAGCTTAGATCTCCCAGACGGGGGCGGCACAGATACGCAGTATTTT.

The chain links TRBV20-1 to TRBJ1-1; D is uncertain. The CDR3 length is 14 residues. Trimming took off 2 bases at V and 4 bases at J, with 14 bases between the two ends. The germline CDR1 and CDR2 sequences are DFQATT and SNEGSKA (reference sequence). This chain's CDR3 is CSARQLIRSTEAFF. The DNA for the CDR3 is TGCAGTGCTAGACAGCTGATCCGGAGCACTGAAGCTTTCTTT.

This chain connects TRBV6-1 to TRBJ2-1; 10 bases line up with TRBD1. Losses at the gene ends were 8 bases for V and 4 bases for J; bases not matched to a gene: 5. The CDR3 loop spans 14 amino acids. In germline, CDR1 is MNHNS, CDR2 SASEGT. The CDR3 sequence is CASAGTGAYNEQFF. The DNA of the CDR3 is TGTGCCAGCGCCGGGACAGGGGCTTACAATGAGCAGTTCTTC.

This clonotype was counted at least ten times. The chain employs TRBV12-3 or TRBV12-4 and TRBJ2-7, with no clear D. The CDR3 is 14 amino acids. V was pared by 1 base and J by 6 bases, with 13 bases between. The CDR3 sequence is CASSLVKREAEQYF. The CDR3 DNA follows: TGTGCCAGCAGTTTAGTAAAACGAGAGGCCGAGCAGTACTTC.

CDR3 residues: CATSDWSGSYNEQFF. Written as DNA, the CDR3 is TGTGCCACCAGTGATTGGAGTGGCTCCTACAATGAGCAGTTCTTC. The chain joins TRBV24-1 to TRBJ2-1; D gene uncertain. The CDR3 has 15 amino acids. The germline V and J ends were trimmed by 2 bases and 0 bases, with 7 bases remaining between them. Germline CDR1 and CDR2: KGHDR and SFDVKD.

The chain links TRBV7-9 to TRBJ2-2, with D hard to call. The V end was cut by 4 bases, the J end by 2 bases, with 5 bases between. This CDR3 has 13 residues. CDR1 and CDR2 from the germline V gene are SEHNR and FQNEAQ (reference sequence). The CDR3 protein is CASSSINTGELFF. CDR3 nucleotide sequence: TGTGCCAGCAGCTCGATAAACACCGGGGAGCTGTTTTTT.

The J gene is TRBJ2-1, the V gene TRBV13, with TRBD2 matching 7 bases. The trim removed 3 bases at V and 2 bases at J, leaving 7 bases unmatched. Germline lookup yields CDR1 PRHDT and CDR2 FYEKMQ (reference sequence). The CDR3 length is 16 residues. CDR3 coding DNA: TGTGCCAGCAGCTTCCCGCGGGAGACCGCCTACAATGAGCAGTTCTTC. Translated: CASSFPRETAYNEQFF.

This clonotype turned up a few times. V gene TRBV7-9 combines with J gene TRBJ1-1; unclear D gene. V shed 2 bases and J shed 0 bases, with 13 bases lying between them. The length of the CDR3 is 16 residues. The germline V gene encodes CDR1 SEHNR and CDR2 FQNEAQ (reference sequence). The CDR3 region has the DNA TGTGCCAGCAGCTTAAACCTTCGACGGATGAACACTGAAGCTTTCTTT. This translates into CASSLNLRRMNTEAFF.

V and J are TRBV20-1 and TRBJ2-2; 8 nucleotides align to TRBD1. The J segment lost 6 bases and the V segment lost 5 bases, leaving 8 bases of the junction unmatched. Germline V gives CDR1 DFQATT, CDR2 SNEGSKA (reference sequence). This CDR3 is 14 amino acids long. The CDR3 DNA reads TGCAGTGCTGAATCACAGGGGGAGCCCGGGGAGCTGTTTTTT. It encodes CSAESQGEPGELFF.

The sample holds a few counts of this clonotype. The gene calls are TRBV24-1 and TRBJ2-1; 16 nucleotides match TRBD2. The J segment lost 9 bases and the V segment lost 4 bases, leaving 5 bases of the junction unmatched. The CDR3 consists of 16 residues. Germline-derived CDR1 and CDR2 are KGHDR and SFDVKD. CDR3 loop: CATSEGLAGGLGEQFF. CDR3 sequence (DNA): TGTGCCACCAGTGAGGGACTAGCGGGAGGGCTCGGTGAGCAGTTCTTC.

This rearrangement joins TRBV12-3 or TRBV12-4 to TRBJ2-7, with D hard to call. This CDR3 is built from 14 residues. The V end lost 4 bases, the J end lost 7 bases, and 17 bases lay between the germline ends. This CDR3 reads CASSSALQMGEQYF. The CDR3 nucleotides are TGTGCCAGCAGTTCCGCCCTTCAGATGGGGGAGCAGTACTTC.

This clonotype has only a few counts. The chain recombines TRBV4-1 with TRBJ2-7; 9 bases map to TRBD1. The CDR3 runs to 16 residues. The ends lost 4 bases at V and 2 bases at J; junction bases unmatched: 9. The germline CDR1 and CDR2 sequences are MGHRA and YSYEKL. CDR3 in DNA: TGCGCCAGCAGCCTCTACCGGGACAGGGTGACCTACGAGCAGTACTTC. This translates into CASSLYRDRVTYEQYF.